The 21 T cell receptor beta chains in this list originate from one sample, sequenced in a study of cytomegalovirus exposure and HLA in healthy donors. It was with 60 Vbeta and 13 Jbeta primers that the PCR ran. TCRdb's copy holds only in-frame clones and misses some; the assay was immunoSEQ multiplex PCR. The sample contains 170,000 or so clones, around nine tenths of which appear only once. Sequencing was carried out using PBMCs. The receptor source for this set is a young woman in good health and CMV-seronegative.

The V gene is TRBV28, the J gene TRBJ2-7; D possibly corresponds to TRBD1 (5 bases). Trimming took off 4 bases at V and 2 bases at J, with 18 bases between the two ends. This CDR3 has 16 amino acids. Germline assignment: CDR1 MDHEN and CDR2 SYDVKM. CDR3 sequence reads: CASSSTWGSLTYEQYF. DNA of the CDR3: TGTGCCAGCAGTTCCACCTGGGGCAGCCTCACCTACGAGCAGTACTTC. Full variable domain (missing parts from reference TRBV28 and TRBJ2-7): DVKVTQSSRYLVKRTGEKVFLECVQDMDHENMFWYRQDPGLGLRLIYFSYDVKMKEKGDIPEGYSVSREKKERFSLILESASTNQTSMYLCASSSTWGSLTYEQYFGPGTRLTVT.

A note on this clone: The same CDR3 can be traced to other DNA sequences in this sample. This chain links TRBV29-1 with TRBJ2-7; 9 bases are shared with TRBD1. J lost 12 bases, V lost 6 bases, and 6 bases had no gene match. CDR1 is SQVTM and CDR2 is ANQGSEA in the germline V gene. This CDR3 has 10 amino acids. Here the CDR3 reads CSVENRGLYF. The CDR3 nucleotides read TGCAGCGTAGAAAACAGGGGGCTGTACTTC.

In this sample, this clone turned up a few times. This chain connects TRBV11-2 to TRBJ2-2; D is possibly TRBD1 (6 bases). The CDR3 has 14 residues. The germline V gene encodes CDR1 SGHAT and CDR2 FQNNGV. V was shortened by 8 bases and J by 1 base, with 11 bases between the two germline ends. CDR3 sequence reads: CASWATGNTGELFF. The DNA for the CDR3 is TGTGCCAGCTGGGCGACAGGGAACACCGGGGAGCTGTTTTTT.

The chain joins TRBV28 to TRBJ1-2; D is ambiguous. CDR1 MDHEN and CDR2 SYDVKM come from the germline V gene. The CDR3 loop spans 14 amino acids. V lost 3 bases to trimming and J lost 5 bases, with 13 bases between them. In DNA, the CDR3 is TGTGCCAGCAGTTTTAGAGGTATTGGGTATGGCTACACCTTC. It translates to CASSFRGIGYGYTF.

The chain links TRBV19 to TRBJ2-7, with 11 bases matching TRBD2. V lost 5 bases, J lost 1 base, and 4 bases stayed unmatched. The CDR3 sequence is 15 residues long. CDR1 and CDR2 from the germline V gene are LNHDA and SQIVND (reference sequence). The CDR3 DNA reads TGTGCCAGTAGTGTAACTAGCGGGAGTTCCTACGAGCAGTACTTC. It codes for CASSVTSGSSYEQYF. The variable domain in full, completed from reference TRBV19 and TRBJ2-7, reads DGGITQSPKYLFRKEGQNVTLSCEQNLNHDAMYWYRQDPGQGLRLIYYSQIVNDFQKGDIAEGYSVSREKKESFPLTVTSAQKNPTAFYLCASSVTSGSSYEQYFGPGTRLTVT.

A single count supports this clone. The chain links TRBV30 to TRBJ1-2; D remains ambiguous. CDR1 is GTSNPN and CDR2 is SVGIG in the germline V gene (reference sequence). Trimming left V 0 bases short and J 2 bases short, with 7 bases between. The CDR3 length is 13 residues. CDR3 sequence reads: CAWSVRYNYGYTF. For the CDR3, the DNA is TGTGCCTGGAGTGTCCGGTACAACTATGGCTACACCTTC.

This clone was seen just once. At one end the junction does not follow the germline gene, possibly because of a read error. This sequence joins TRBV29-1 and TRBJ1-3; D gene uncertain. The CDR3 spans 13 residues. CDR1 SQVTM and CDR2 ANQGSEA come from the germline V gene. This chain's CDR3 is CSAEGGTGNTIYF. The CDR3, as DNA: TGCAGCGCTGAAGGCGGTACTGGAAACACCATATATTTT.

The chain combines TRBV5-8 with TRBJ2-3, with TRBD2 matching over 8 bases. Germline V gene sequence: CDR1 SGHTS, CDR2 YDEGEE. V lost 3 bases, J lost 3 bases, and 9 bases stayed unmatched. The CDR3 covers 16 residues. The CDR3 DNA reads as TGTGCCAGCAGCTGGGTAGCGGGAAGCGTAACAGATACGCAGTATTTT. This gives the protein CASSWVAGSVTDTQYF.

V gene TRBV18 combines with J gene TRBJ2-7; D possibly corresponds to TRBD2 (5 bases). Trimming removed 3 bases at V and 1 base at J, with 10 bases between. The CDR3 runs 14 residues. Germline V gene data show CDR1 as KGHSH and CDR2 as LQKENI. In DNA, the CDR3 is TGTGCCAGCTCACCCGGACTCCAGTCCTACGAGCAGTACTTC. Translated: CASSPGLQSYEQYF.

This clone was picked up many times. The V and J genes are TRBV28 and TRBJ1-4, with 7 bases lining up with TRBD1. CDR1 and CDR2 (germline): MDHEN, SYDVKM. The CDR3 loop spans 15 amino acids. V dropped 6 bases and J dropped 8; count of bases not matched to a gene: 12. The CDR3 spells CASSPYSGGREKLFF. DNA of the CDR3: TGTGCCAGCAGCCCATACTCAGGGGGACGGGAAAAACTGTTTTTT.

This clone was detected a few times. The chain couples TRBV11-1 to TRBJ2-6, with TRBD2 matching over 8 bases. Germline V gene lookup returns CDR1 SGHAT and CDR2 FQDESV (reference sequence). After removal of 4 bases from V and 0 bases from J, the junction contained 11 bases not matched to a gene. The CDR3 contains 19 residues. This chain's CDR3 is CASSYRGGLRHSGANVLTF. The CDR3 region has the DNA TGTGCCAGCAGCTACCGGGGGGGACTACGGCACTCTGGGGCCAACGTCCTGACTTTC.

V is TRBV6-1 and J is TRBJ1-4; TRBD1 might be the D (6 bases). Germline CDR1 reads MNHNS; CDR2 reads SASEGT. The CDR3 spans 14 residues. Trimming took 4 bases from V and 8 from J, leaving 14 bases between them. DNA for the CDR3: TGTGCCAGCAGTGCATACAGGGATGGGGAAAAACTGTTTTTT. It specifies CASSAYRDGEKLFF.

V usage is TRBV5-5 and J usage is TRBJ2-3; TRBD2 aligns across 12 bases. This CDR3 spans 16 amino acids. Trimming took 4 bases from V and 2 from J; bases not matched to a gene: 5. Germline loops: CDR1 SGHKS, CDR2 YYEKEE (reference sequence). The CDR3 nucleotides read TGTGCCAGCAGCGCAACTAGCGGGGGGAACACAGATACGCAGTATTTT. This codes for CASSATSGGNTDTQYF.

The J gene is TRBJ2-3, the V gene TRBV19; 9 bases line up with TRBD2. CDR1 LNHDA and CDR2 SQIVND come from the germline V gene (reference sequence). J lost 5 bases, V lost 3 bases, and 6 bases had no gene match. The CDR3 is 15 amino acids. DNA of the CDR3: TGTGCCAGTAGTATTTGGCTAGCGGGAAAAGATACGCAGTATTTT. Its translation: CASSIWLAGKDTQYF.

Written as DNA, the CDR3 is TGTGCCAGCAGCAAAGAATTCGAGGGGGCGGTCACTGAAGCTTTCTTT. Protein product: CASSKEFEGAVTEAFF. The rearrangement links TRBV21-1 to TRBJ1-1; TRBD1, the table's D call, was not compared with the DNA. TRBV21-1 is deemed a pseudogene. This CDR3 region has 16 residues.

V and J are TRBV7-2 and TRBJ1-2; no clear D gene. The CDR3 extends over 16 amino acids. The germline CDR1 and CDR2 sequences are SGHTA and FQGNSA. Trimming removed 4 bases at V and 8 bases at J, with 23 bases between. This CDR3 is CASSYMFREDQRGYTF. The CDR3 DNA is TGTGCCAGCAGCTATATGTTCCGGGAAGACCAAAGGGGCTACACCTTC.

This chain links TRBV7-2 with TRBJ1-1; D is unclear. Between the trimmed V and J ends, which lost 6 bases and 1 base, there was a span of 12 bases. The CDR3 runs to 14 residues. Germline CDR1 reads SGHTA; CDR2 reads FQGNSA. CDR3 in amino acids: CASRLLGGNTEAFF. Here the CDR3 DNA reads TGTGCCAGCAGGTTGCTTGGAGGGAACACTGAAGCTTTCTTT.

J is TRBJ1-4 and V is TRBV4-1; TRBD1 matches at 9 bases. V dropped 1 base and J dropped 7; count of bases not matched to a gene: 13. Germline-derived CDR1 and CDR2 are MGHRA and YSYEKL. The CDR3 length is 18 residues. The CDR3 region is CASSQGPGTGYGGEKLFF. The CDR3 bases are TGCGCCAGCAGCCAAGGTCCCGGGACAGGGTACGGTGGTGAAAAACTGTTTTTT.

The rearrangement links TRBV28 to TRBJ2-5, with 7 bases fitting TRBD2. The trim removed 7 bases at V and 2 bases at J, leaving 10 bases unmatched. CDR1 and CDR2 from the germline V gene are MDHEN and SYDVKM. The CDR3 consists of 15 residues. The CDR3 loop is CASTPGRGRQETQYF. The CDR3, as DNA: TGTGCCAGCACCCCTGGGAGGGGTCGACAAGAGACCCAGTACTTC. Drawing the rest from reference TRBV28 and TRBJ2-5, the complete variable domain is DVKVTQSSRYLVKRTGEKVFLECVQDMDHENMFWYRQDPGLGLRLIYFSYDVKMKEKGDIPEGYSVSREKKERFSLILESASTNQTSMYLCASTPGRGRQETQYFGPGTRLLVL.

The V gene is TRBV28, the J gene TRBJ2-7; 7 bases are shared with TRBD2. The CDR3 has 14 residues. Looked up from germline, CDR1 is MDHEN and CDR2 is SYDVKM. V was clipped by 6 bases and J by 0 bases; unmatched bases: 5. CDR3 amino acids: CASRAGLPSYEQYF. CDR3 sequence (DNA): TGTGCCAGCAGAGCGGGACTACCCTCCTACGAGCAGTACTTC.

The chain has TRBV18 and TRBJ2-1; 9 bases map to TRBD2. Per the germline V gene, CDR1 is KGHSH and CDR2 is LQKENI. The CDR3 runs to 18 residues. The V and J ends lost 2 bases and 1 base, in that order; junction bases with no gene match: 9. CDR3 sequence (DNA): TGTGCCAGCTCACCAATGGTAGCGGGAGATACATCCTACAATGAGCAGTTCTTC. This sequence encodes CASSPMVAGDTSYNEQFF.